These 15 T cell receptor beta chains were sequenced from one sample in a study of PD-L1 blockade in urothelial cancer. Regarding time point: peripheral blood 6 weeks after treatment start. Clones were sequenced by immunoSEQ multiplex PCR, and TCRdb holds only the in-frame ones, with some missing. The table lists around 46,000 clones, 82% of them singletons, with approximately 13% in the top ten. Sequences were derived from PBMCs, sampled around atezolizumab (anti-PD-L1) treatment. The receptors shown here come from a man in his 60s with urothelial cancer.

The chain uses TRBV7-2 and TRBJ2-3; 7 nucleotides line up with TRBD1. From germline, CDR1 is SGHTA and CDR2 FQGNSA. The CDR3 covers 17 residues. The J segment lost 2 bases and the V segment lost 3 bases, leaving 11 bases of the junction unmatched. The CDR3 sequence is CASSFGQDQIYTDTQYF. The CDR3 nucleotides are TGTGCCAGCAGCTTCGGACAGGACCAAATTTACACAGATACGCAGTATTTT.

V is TRBV6-1 and J is TRBJ1-6; the match to TRBD1 covers 7 bases. The trim removed 9 bases at V and 6 bases at J, leaving 11 bases unmatched. This CDR3 is 15 amino acids long. Per the germline V gene, CDR1 is MNHNS and CDR2 is SASEGT. Written as DNA, the CDR3 is TGTGCCAGTTCCATAACAGGGGACGGTAATTCACCCCTCCACTTT. Protein product: CASSITGDGNSPLHF.

The J gene is TRBJ1-1, the V gene TRBV2, with D possibly TRBD1 on 5 matching bases. The CDR3 is 12 amino acids. V lost 11 bases to trimming and J lost 1 base, with 11 bases between them. Germline V gene lookup returns CDR1 SNHLY and CDR2 FYNNEI. CDR3 sequence reads: CASLQANTEAFF. The CDR3 DNA reads as TGTGCCTCGCTACAGGCGAACACTGAAGCTTTCTTT.

The chain has TRBV5-1 and TRBJ2-3; the D gene is possibly TRBD1 (6 bases). The V and J ends lost 2 bases and 1 base respectively, with 20 bases between them. This CDR3 is 18 amino acids long. Germline V gives CDR1 SGHRS, CDR2 YFSETQ. CDR3 nucleotides: TGCGCCAGCAGCTTAAAAATGACAGGCCGCGCCCGCACAGATACGCAGTATTTT. This encodes CASSLKMTGRARTDTQYF. The full variable domain, with the rest looked up from reference TRBV5-1 and TRBJ2-3, is KAGVTQTPRYLIKTRGQQVTLSCSPISGHRSVSWYQQTPGQGLQFLFEYFSETQRNKGNFPGRFSGRQFSNSRSEMNVSTLELGDSALYLCASSLKMTGRARTDTQYFGPGTRLTVL.

The genes are TRBV29-1 and TRBJ2-5, with D possibly matching TRBD2 (6 bases). There are 13 residues in the CDR3. Trimming left V 7 bases short and J 4 bases short, with 16 bases between. Germline values: CDR1 SQVTM, CDR2 ANQGSEA. In nucleotides, the CDR3 is TGCAGCGGGGCTAGCGCGGTGGGAGAGACCCAGTACTTC. Translated: CSGASAVGETQYF.

The chain recombines TRBV6-1 with TRBJ1-4, with D uncertain. Germline assignment: CDR1 MNHNS and CDR2 SASEGT. V shed 4 bases and J shed 0 bases, with 6 bases lying between them. CDR3 length equals 14 residues. CDR3 region: CASSVQSTNEKLFF. The CDR3 coding sequence is TGTGCCAGCAGTGTTCAGTCAACTAATGAAAAACTGTTTTTT.

This chain joins TRBV11-3 and TRBJ2-1; TRBD2 aligns across 11 bases. Germline V gene data show CDR1 as SGHNT and CDR2 as YENEEA. The CDR3 totals 16 residues. The V and J ends lost 1 base and 7 bases, in that order; junction bases with no gene match: 6. The CDR3 sequence is CASSLGLAGGRNEQFF. CDR3 bases: TGTGCCAGCAGCTTAGGTCTAGCGGGAGGTCGGAATGAGCAGTTCTTC.

The CDR3 bases are TGTGCCAGCAGTACAACAATTGTGGGACTCCATAGCAATCAGCCCCAGCATTTT. Amino acid sequence: CASSTTIVGLHSNQPQHF. This chain uses TRBV2 with TRBJ1-5, with D possibly being TRBD1 (5 bases). V was clipped by 5 bases and J by 0 bases, with 20 bases between them. Per germline, CDR1 SNHLY and CDR2 FYNNEI. This CDR3 is built from 18 residues.

This CDR3 is CASSSVPLRDSLFEKLFF. The DNA for the CDR3 is TGTGCCAGCAGCTCCGTACCCCTACGGGACAGCCTTTTTGAAAAACTGTTTTTT. The chain has TRBV9 and TRBJ1-4; 7 positions agree with TRBD1. Germline assignment: CDR1 SGDLS and CDR2 YYNGEE. Trimming cost V 4 bases and J 7 bases; bases outside gene matches: 19. The CDR3 has 18 amino acids.

The chain links TRBV7-6 to TRBJ2-7, with TRBD2 matching 7 bases. The V gene end was trimmed by 1 base and the J gene end by 3 bases; junction bases not matched to a gene: 21. CDR3 size: 20 residues. The germline CDR1 and CDR2 sequences are SGHVS and FNYEAQ. The chain's CDR3 is CASSLVGPVGGGAGNYEQYF. CDR3 coding DNA: TGTGCCAGCAGCTTAGTAGGTCCCGTGGGGGGAGGGGCTGGTAACTACGAGCAGTACTTC.

This chain joins TRBV23-1 and TRBJ2-3, with D maybe TRBD1 (6 bases). TRBV23-1 belongs to the ORF category, with a function that is uncertain. This CDR3 contains 13 residues. V lost 6 bases to trimming and J lost 1 base, with 8 bases between them. The CDR3 region has the DNA TGCGCCAGCAGCTGGACAGGCACAGATACGCAGTATTTT. As protein: CASSWTGTDTQYF.

The rearrangement links TRBV5-1 to TRBJ2-5; D not certain. The CDR3 loop spans 14 amino acids. The ends were cut back, 0 bases at V and 4 bases at J, with 10 bases in the middle. Germline V lookup: CDR1 SGHRS, CDR2 YFSETQ. The CDR3 protein is CASSLALARETQYF. CDR3 DNA sequence: TGCGCCAGCAGCTTGGCGTTAGCTAGAGAGACCCAGTACTTC.

This sequence joins TRBV7-9 and TRBJ1-4, with 7 bases aligning to TRBD1. The length of the CDR3 is 14 residues. Germline values: CDR1 SEHNR, CDR2 FQNEAQ (reference sequence). Trimming took 2 bases from V and 7 from J; bases not matched to a gene: 4. The chain's CDR3 is CASSLSGQAEKLFF. For the CDR3, the DNA is TGTGCCAGCAGCTTAAGTGGACAGGCTGAAAAACTGTTTTTT. The full variable domain, completed using reference TRBV7-9 and TRBJ1-4, is DTGVSQNPRHKITKRGQNVTFRCDPISEHNRLYWYRQTLGQGPEFLTYFQNEAQLEKSRLLSDRFSAERPKGSFSTLEIQRTEQGDSAMYLCASSLSGQAEKLFFGSGTQLSVL.

The V and J genes are TRBV5-1 and TRBJ1-1; tentative D call: TRBD1 (5 bases). Deletions cut 4 bases from V and 3 bases from J, with 16 bases between. The CDR3 is 15 residues long. Germline CDR1 is SGHRS and CDR2 is YFSETQ. The DNA for the CDR3 is TGCGCCAGCAGCCCAGGTGGGGGGTCCTACACTGAAGCTTTCTTT. It is translated as CASSPGGGSYTEAFF.

The chain is built from TRBV20-1 and TRBJ1-5; D gene uncertain. Germline CDR1 DFQATT, CDR2 SNEGSKA (reference sequence). The length of the CDR3 is 11 residues. Trimming cost V 6 bases and J 4 bases, with 7 bases left between them. The CDR3 is CSAQANQPQHF. In DNA form, the CDR3 reads TGCAGTGCCCAAGCTAATCAGCCCCAGCATTTT.